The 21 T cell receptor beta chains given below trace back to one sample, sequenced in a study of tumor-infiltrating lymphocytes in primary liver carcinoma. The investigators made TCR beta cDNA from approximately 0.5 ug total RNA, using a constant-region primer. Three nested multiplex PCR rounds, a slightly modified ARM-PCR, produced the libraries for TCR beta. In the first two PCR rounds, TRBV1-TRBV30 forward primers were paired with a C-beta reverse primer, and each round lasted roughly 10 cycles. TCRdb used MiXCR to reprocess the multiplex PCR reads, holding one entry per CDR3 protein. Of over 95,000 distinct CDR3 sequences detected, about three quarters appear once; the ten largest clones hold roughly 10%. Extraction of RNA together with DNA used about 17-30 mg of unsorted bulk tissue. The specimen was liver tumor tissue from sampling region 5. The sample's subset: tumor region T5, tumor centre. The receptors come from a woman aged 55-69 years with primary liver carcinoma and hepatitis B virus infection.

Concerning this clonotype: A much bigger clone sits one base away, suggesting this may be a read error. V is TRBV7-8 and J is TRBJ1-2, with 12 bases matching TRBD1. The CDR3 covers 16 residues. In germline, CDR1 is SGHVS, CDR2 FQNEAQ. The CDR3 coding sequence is TGTCCCAGCAGCTTATTGGGACAGGGGGCAAACTATGGCTACACCTTC. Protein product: CPSSLLGQGANYGYTF. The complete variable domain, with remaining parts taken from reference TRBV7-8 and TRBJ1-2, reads GAGVSQSPRYKVAKRGQDVALRCDPISGHVSLFWYQQALGQGPEFLTYFQNEAQLDKSGLPSDRFFAERPEGSVSTLKIQRTQQEDSAVYLCPSSLLGQGANYGYTFGSGTRLTVV.

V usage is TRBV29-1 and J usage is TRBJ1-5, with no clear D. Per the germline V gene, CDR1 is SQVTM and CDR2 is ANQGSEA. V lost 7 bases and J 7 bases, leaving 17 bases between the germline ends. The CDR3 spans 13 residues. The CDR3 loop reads CSAECASRQPQHF. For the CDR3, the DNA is TGCAGCGCCGAGTGTGCCTCCCGCCAGCCCCAGCATTTT. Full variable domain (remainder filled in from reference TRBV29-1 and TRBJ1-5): SAVISQKPSRDICQRGTSLTIQCQVDSQVTMMFWYRQQPGQSLTLIATANQGSEATYESGFVIDKFPISRPNLTFSTLTVSNMSPEDSSIYLCSAECASRQPQHFGDGTRLSIL.

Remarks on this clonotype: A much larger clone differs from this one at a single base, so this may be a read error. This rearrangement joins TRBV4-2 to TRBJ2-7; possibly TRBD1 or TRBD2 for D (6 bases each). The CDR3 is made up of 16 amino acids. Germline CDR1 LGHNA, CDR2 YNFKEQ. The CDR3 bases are TGTGCCCGCAGCCAAGATTTCGGGGGCCTTACCTACGAGCAGTACTTC. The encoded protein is CARSQDFGGLTYEQYF.

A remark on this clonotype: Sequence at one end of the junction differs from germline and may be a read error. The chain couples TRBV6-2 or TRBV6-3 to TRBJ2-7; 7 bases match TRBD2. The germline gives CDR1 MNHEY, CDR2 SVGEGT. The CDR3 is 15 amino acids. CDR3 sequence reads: CASQSLAGQKNEQQF. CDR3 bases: TGTGCCAGCCAGTCCTTAGCGGGTCAAAAGAACGAGCAGCAGTTC.

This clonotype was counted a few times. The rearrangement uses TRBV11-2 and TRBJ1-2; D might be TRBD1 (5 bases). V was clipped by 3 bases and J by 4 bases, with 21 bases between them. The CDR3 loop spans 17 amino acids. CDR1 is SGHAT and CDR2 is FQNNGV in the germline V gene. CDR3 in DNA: TGTGCCAGCAGCTTGGGTCCGATCAGGGTGCTGCGCTATGGCTACACCTTC. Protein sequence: CASSLGPIRVLRYGYTF.

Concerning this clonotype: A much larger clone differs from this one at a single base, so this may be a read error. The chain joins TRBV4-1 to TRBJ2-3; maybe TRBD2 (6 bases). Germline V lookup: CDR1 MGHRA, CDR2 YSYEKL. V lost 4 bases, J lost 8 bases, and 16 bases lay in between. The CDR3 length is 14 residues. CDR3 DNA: TGCGCCAGCAGCCTCGAGGAGGGCAGAGGTACGCAGTATTTT. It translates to CASSLEEGRGTQYF.

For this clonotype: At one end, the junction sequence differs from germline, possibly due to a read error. Here the CDR3 reads CASSLEPAGGNVPTF. In DNA form, the CDR3 reads TGTGCCAGCAGCTTAGAGCCGGCTGGGGGCAACGTCCCGACTTTC. This chain joins TRBV11-2 and TRBJ2-6, with a possible D match to TRBD1 (6 bases). CDR1 is SGHAT and CDR2 is FQNNGV in the germline V gene. The CDR3 is 15 residues long.

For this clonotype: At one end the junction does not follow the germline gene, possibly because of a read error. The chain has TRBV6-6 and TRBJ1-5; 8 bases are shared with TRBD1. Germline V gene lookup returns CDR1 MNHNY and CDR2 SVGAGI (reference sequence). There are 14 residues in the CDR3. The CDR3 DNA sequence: TGTGCCAGCGGTTACCAGGGGGCTAGACAGCCCCAGCATTTT. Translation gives CASGYQGARQPQHF.

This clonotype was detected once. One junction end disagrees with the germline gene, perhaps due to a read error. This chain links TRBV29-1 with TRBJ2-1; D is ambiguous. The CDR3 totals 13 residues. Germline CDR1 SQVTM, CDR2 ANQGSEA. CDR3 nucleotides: TGCGGCGTGCAGACCGGACGCAGCAATGAGCAGTTCTTC. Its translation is CGVQTGRSNEQFF.

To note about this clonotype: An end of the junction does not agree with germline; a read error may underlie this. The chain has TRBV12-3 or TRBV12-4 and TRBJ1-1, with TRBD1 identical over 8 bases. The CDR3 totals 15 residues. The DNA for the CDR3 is TGTGCCAGCAGTATCCTGTCTTCAGGGGGCTCTGAAGCTCTCTTT. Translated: CASSILSSGGSEALF.

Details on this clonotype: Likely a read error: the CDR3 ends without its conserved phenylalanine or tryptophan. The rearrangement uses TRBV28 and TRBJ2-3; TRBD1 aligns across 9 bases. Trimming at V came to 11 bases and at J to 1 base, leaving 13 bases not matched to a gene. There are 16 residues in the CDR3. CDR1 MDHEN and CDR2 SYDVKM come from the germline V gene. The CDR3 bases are TGTGCCTCGCACCCGGGACAGGGATGGGGCACAGATACGCAGTATTAT. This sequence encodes CASHPGQGWGTDTQYY.

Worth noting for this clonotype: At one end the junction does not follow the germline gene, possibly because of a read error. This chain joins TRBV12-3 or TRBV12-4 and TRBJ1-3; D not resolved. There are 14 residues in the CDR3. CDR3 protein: CACRRTGATGTIYF. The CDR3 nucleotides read TGTGCCTGCAGGCGGACCGGAGCAACCGGCACCATATATTTT.

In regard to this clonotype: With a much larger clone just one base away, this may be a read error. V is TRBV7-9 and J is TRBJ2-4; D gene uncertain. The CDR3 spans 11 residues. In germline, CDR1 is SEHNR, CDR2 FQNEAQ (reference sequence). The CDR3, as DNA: TGTGCCAGCGGCTTAGAGAACATTCAGTACTTC. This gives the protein CASGLENIQYF.

CDR3 sequence reads: CASNQADRGRNEQFF. Here the CDR3 DNA reads TGCGCCAGCAATCAAGCAGACAGGGGGCGGAATGAGCAGTTCTTC. The chain links TRBV4-1 to TRBJ2-1; 10 bases align to TRBD1. This CDR3 is built from 15 residues. The V and J ends lost 7 bases and 7 bases, in that order; junction bases with no gene match: 10. The germline gives CDR1 MGHRA, CDR2 YSYEKL.

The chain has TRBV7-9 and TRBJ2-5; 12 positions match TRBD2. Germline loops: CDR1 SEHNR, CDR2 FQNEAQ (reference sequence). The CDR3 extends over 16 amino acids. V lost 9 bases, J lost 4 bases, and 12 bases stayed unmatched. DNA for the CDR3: TGTGCCAGTAGCCCCCGGACTAGCGGGATCCGAGAGACCCAGTACTTC. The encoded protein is CASSPRTSGIRETQYF.

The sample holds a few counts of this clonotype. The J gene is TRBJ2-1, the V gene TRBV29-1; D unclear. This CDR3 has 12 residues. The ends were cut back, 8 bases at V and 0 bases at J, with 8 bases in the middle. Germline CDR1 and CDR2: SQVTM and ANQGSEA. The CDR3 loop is CSIQDSYNEQFF. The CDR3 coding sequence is TGCAGCATACAAGACTCCTACAATGAGCAGTTCTTC.

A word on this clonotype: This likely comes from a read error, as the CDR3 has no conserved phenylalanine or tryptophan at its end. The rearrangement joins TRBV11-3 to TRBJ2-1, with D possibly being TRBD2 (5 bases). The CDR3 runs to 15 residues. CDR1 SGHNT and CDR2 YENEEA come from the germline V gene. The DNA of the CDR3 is TGTGTCAGCAGCTTACCAGCAGGAGGTATCAATGAGCAGTTCCTC. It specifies CVSSLPAGGINEQFL.

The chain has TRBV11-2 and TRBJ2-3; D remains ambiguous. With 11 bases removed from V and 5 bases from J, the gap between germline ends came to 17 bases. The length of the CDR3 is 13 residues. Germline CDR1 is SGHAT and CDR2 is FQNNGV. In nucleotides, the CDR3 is TGTGCCGGCAACTTAGATCAAGGAGATACGCAGTATTTT. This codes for CAGNLDQGDTQYF.

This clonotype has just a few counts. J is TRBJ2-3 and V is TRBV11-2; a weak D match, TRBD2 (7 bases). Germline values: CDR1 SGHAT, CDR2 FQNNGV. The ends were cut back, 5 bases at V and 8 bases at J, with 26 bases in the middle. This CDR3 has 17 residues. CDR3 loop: CASSLGGLTYTPGTQYF. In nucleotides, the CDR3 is TGTGCCAGCAGCCTAGGGGGACTAACGTACACGCCAGGTACGCAGTATTTT.

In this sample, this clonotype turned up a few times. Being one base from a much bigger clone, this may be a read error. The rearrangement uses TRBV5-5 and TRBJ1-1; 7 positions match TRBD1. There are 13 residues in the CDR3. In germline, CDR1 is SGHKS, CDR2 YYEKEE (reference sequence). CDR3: CASNLTGKAEAFF. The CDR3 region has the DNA TGTGCCAGCAACTTGACAGGGAAAGCTGAAGCTTTCTTT.

The CDR3 DNA sequence: TGTGCCAGCAGCTCCCCAGACGGGAGGCTATACGAGCAGTACTTC. It specifies CASSSPDGRLYEQYF. The rearrangement links TRBV7-9 to TRBJ2-7, with TRBD2 matching 7 bases. Per the germline V gene, CDR1 is SEHNR and CDR2 is FQNEAQ (reference sequence). Trimming cost V 4 bases and J 4 bases; bases outside gene matches: 10. The CDR3 has 15 amino acids.